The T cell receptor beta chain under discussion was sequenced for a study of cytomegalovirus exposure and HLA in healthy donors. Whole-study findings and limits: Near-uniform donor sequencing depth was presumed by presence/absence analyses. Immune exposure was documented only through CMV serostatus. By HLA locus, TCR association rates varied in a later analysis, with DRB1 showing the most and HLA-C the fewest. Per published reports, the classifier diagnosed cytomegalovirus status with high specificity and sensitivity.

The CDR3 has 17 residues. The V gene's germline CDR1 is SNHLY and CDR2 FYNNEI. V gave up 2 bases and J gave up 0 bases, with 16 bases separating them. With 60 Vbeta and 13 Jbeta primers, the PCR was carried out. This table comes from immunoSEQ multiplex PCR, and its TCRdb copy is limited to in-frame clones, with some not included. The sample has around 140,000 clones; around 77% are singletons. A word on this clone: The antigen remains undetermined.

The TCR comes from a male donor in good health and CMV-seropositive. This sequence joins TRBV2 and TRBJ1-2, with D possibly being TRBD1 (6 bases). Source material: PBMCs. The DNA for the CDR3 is TGTGCCAGCAGTGAATGCAGGGGCGCGGCCCCTAACTATGGCTACACCTTC. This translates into CASSECRGAAPNYGYTF.